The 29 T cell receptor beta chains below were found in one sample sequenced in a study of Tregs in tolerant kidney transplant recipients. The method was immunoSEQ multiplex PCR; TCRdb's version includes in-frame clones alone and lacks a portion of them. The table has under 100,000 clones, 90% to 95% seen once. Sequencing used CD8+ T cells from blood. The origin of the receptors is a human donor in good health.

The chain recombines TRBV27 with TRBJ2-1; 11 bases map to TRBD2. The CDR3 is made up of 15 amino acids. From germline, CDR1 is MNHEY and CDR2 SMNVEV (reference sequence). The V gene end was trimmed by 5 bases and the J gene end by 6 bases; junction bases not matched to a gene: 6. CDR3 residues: CASSIQTSGINEQFF. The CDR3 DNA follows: TGTGCCAGCAGTATCCAGACTAGCGGGATCAATGAGCAGTTCTTC.

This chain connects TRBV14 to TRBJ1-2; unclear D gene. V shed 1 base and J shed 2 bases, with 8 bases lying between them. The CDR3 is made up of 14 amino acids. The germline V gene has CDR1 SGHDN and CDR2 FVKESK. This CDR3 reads CASSQGRGNYGYTF. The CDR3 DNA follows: TGTGCCAGCAGCCAAGGGCGAGGGAACTATGGCTACACCTTC.

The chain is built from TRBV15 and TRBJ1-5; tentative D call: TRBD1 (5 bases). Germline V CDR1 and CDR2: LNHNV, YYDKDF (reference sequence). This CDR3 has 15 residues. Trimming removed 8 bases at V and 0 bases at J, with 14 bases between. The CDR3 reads CATGSKTGSNQPQHF. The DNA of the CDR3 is TGTGCCACCGGTTCGAAAACAGGTAGCAATCAGCCCCAGCATTTT.

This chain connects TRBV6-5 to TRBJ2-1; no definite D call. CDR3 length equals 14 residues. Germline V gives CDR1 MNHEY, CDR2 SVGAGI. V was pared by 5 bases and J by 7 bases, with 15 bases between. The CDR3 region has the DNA TGTGCCAGCAGTACACCGGGCCGTTTAAATGAGCAGTTCTTC. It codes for CASSTPGRLNEQFF.

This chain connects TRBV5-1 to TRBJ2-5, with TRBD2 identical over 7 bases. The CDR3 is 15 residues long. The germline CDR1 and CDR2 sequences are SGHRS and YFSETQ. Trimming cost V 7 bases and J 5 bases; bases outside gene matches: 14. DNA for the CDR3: TGCGCCAGCCAGGCCTCAGCGGGGAGTGGGGAGACCCAGTACTTC. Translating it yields CASQASAGSGETQYF.

CDR3 in amino acids: CASLNADYNEQFF. The CDR3, as DNA: TGCGCCAGCCTGAATGCAGATTACAATGAGCAGTTCTTC. This chain links TRBV5-1 with TRBJ2-1; D is undetermined. Looked up from germline, CDR1 is SGHRS and CDR2 is YFSETQ. The CDR3 contains 13 residues. V shed 7 bases and J shed 4 bases, with 12 bases lying between them. The full variable domain, completed using reference TRBV5-1 and TRBJ2-1, is KAGVTQTPRYLIKTRGQQVTLSCSPISGHRSVSWYQQTPGQGLQFLFEYFSETQRNKGNFPGRFSGRQFSNSRSEMNVSTLELGDSALYLCASLNADYNEQFFGPGTRLTVL.

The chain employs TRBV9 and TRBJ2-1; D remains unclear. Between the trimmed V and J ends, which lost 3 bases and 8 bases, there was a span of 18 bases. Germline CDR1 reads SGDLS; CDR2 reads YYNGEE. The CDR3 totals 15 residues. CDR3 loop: CASSASRSMIDEQFF. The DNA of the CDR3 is TGTGCCAGCAGCGCCTCCCGGTCCATGATAGATGAGCAGTTCTTC.

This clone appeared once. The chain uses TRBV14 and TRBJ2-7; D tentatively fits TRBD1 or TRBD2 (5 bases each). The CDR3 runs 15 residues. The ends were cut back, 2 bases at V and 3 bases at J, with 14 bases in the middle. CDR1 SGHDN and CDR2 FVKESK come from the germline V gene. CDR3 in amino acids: CASSQNTGANYEQYF. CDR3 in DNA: TGTGCCAGCAGCCAAAACACCGGGGCCAACTACGAGCAGTACTTC.

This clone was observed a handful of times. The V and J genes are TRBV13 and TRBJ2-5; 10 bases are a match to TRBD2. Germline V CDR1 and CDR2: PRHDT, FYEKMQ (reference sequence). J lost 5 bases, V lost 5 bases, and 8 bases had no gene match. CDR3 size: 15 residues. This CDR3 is CASSEVAGGGETQYF. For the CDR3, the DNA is TGTGCCAGCAGCGAGGTAGCGGGGGGAGGGGAGACCCAGTACTTC.

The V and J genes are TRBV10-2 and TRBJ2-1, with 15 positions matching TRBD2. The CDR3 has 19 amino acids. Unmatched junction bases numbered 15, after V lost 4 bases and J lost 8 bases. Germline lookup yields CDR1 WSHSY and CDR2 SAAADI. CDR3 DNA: TGCGCCAGCAGTGCCCTACAGGGTTGGGGACTAGCGGGAGGCTATGAGCAGTTCTTC. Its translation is CASSALQGWGLAGGYEQFF.

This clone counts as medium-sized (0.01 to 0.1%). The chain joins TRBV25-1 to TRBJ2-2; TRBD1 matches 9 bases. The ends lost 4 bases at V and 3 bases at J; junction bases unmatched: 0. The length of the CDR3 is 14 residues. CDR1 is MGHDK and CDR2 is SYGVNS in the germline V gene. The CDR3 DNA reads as TGTGCCAGCAGTGGACAGGGGGACACCGGGGAGCTGTTTTTT. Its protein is CASSGQGDTGELFF. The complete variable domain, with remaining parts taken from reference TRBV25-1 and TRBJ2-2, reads EADIYQTPRYLVIGTGKKITLECSQTMGHDKMYWYQQDPGMELHLIHYSYGVNSTEKGDLSSESTVSRIRTEHFPLTLESARPSHTSQYLCASSGQGDTGELFFGEGSRLTVL.

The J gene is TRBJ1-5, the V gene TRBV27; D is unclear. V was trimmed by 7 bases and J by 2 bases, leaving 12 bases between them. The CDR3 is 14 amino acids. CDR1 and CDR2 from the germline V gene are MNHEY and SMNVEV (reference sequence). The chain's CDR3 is CASKMGGGNQPQHF. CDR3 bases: TGTGCCAGCAAAATGGGAGGAGGCAATCAGCCCCAGCATTTT.

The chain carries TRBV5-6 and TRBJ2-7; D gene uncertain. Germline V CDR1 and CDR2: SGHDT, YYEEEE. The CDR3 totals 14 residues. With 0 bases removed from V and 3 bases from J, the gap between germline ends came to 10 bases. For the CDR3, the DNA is TGTGCCAGCAGCTTGGGTGAGGTGCACTACGAGCAGTACTTC. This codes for CASSLGEVHYEQYF.

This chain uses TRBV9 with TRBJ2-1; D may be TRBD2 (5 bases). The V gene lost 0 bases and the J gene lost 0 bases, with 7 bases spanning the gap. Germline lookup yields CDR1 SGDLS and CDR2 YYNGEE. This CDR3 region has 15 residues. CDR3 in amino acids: CASSVVDYSYNEQFF. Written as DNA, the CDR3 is TGTGCCAGCAGCGTAGTAGACTACTCCTACAATGAGCAGTTCTTC.

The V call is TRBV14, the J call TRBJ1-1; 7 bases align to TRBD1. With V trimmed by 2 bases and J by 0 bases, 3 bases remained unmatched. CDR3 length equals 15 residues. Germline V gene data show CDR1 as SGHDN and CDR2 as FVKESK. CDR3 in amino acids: CASSQTQGLNTEAFF. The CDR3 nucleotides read TGTGCCAGCAGCCAAACACAGGGGTTGAACACTGAAGCTTTCTTT.

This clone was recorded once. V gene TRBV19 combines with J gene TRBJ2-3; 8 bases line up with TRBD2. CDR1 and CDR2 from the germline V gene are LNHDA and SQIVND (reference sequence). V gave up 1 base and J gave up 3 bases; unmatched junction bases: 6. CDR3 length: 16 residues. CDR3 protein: CASSIGTSLETDTQYF. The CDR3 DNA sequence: TGTGCCAGTAGTATAGGGACTAGCCTGGAGACAGATACGCAGTATTTT. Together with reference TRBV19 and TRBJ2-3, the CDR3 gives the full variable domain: DGGITQSPKYLFRKEGQNVTLSCEQNLNHDAMYWYRQDPGQGLRLIYYSQIVNDFQKGDIAEGYSVSREKKESFPLTVTSAQKNPTAFYLCASSIGTSLETDTQYFGPGTRLTVL.

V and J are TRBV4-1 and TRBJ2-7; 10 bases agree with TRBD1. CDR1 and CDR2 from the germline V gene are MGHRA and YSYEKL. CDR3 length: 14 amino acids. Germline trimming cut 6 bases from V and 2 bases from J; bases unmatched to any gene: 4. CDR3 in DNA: TGCGCCAGCAGGCGGACAGGGGGACCCTACGAGCAGTACTTC. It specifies CASRRTGGPYEQYF.

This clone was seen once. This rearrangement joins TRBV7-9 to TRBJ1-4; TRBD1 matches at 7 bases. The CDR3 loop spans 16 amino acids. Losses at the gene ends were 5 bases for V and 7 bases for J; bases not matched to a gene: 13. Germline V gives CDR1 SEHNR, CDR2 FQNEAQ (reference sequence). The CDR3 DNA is TGTGCCAGCAGCCCAGCACAGGGGCTTGGGGGTGAAAAACTGTTTTTT. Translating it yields CASSPAQGLGGEKLFF.

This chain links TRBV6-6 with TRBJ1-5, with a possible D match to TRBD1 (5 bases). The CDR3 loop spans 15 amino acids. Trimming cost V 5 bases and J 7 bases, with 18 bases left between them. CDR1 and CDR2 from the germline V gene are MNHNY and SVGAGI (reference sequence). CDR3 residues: CASSPGTDLGQPQHF. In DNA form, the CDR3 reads TGTGCCAGCAGTCCTGGGACGGATCTTGGCCAGCCCCAGCATTTT.

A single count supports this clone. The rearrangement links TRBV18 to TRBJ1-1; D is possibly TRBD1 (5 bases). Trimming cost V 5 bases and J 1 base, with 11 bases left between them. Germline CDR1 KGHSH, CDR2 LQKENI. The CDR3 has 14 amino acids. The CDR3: CASSEIDRNTEAFF. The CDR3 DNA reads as TGTGCCAGCTCAGAAATAGACAGGAACACTGAAGCTTTCTTT.

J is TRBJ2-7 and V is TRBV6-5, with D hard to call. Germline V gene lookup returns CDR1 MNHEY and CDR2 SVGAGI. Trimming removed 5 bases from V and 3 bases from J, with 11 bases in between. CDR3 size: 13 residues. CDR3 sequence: CASSPGFNYEQYF. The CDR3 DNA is TGTGCCAGCAGTCCCGGTTTCAACTACGAGCAGTACTTC.

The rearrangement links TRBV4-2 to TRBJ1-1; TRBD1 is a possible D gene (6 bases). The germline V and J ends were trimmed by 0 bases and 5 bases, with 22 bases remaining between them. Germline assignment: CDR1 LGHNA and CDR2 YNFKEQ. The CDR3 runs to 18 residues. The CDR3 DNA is TGTGCCAGCAGCCAAGATTGGCGGGGGCCCAAAATAAGGACTGAAGCTTTCTTT. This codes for CASSQDWRGPKIRTEAFF.

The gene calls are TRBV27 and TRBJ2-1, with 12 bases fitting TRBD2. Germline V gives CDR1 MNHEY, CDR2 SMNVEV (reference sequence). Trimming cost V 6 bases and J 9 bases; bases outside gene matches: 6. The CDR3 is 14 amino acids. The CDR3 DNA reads TGTGCCAGCAGCCAACTAGCGGGAGGCGGTGAGCAGTTCTTC. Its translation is CASSQLAGGGEQFF.

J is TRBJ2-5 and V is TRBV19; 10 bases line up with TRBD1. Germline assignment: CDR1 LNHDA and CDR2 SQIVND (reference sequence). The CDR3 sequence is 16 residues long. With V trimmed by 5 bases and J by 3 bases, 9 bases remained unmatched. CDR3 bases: TGTGCCAGTAGTGCCCCTCCCGGGACAGGGGAAGAGACCCAGTACTTC. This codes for CASSAPPGTGEETQYF.

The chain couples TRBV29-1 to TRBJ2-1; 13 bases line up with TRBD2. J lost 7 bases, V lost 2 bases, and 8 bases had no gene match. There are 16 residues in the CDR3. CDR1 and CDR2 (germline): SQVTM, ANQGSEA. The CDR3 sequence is CSVESNGLAGANEQFF. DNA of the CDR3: TGCAGCGTTGAAAGTAACGGACTAGCGGGGGCAAATGAGCAGTTCTTC.

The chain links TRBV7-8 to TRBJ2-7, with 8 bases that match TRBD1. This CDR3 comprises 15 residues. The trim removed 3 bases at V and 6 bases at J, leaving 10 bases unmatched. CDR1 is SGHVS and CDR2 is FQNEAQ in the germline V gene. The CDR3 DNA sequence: TGTGCCAGCAGCTTCGGACAGGGAAGGCTTCTCGAGCAGTACTTC. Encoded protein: CASSFGQGRLLEQYF.

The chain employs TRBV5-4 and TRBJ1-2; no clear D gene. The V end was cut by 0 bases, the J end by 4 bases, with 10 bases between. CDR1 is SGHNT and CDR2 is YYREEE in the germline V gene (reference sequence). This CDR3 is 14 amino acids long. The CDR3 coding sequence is TGTGCCAGCAGCTTGGGTTGGGCAGCCTATGGCTACACCTTC. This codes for CASSLGWAAYGYTF.

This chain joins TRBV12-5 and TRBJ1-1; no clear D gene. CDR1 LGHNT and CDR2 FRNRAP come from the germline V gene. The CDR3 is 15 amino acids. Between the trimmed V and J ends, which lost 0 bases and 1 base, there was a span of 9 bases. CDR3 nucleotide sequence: TGTGCTAGTGGTTTGGTAGTGAGCAAGAACACTGAAGCTTTCTTT. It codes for CASGLVVSKNTEAFF.

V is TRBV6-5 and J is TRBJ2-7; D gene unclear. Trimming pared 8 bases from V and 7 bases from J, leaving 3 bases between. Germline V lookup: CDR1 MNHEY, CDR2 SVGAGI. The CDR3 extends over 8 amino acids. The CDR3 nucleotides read TGTGCCAGCGGGGAGCAGTACTTC. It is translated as CASGEQYF.